Listed below are T cell receptor beta chains from one sample, sequenced in a study of blood T cell repertoires in COVID-19. Generated by immunoSEQ multiplex PCR, the TCRdb table keeps only in-frame clones and is missing some. The sample includes about 100,000 clones, roughly nine tenths of them seen just once. What was sequenced was peripheral blood. Every receptor here comes from a man aged 45-60 years with active COVID-19. Each CDR3 is given with its conserved first and last residue. D genes are given only for firm matches. Expanded clones are given a class, and other clones once, few, many or no size at all.

V gene	clone size	J gene	D gene	CDR3 protein	CDR3 DNA
TRBV5-3	.	TRBJ2-1	.	CARSFSGAHEQFF	TGTGCCAGAAGCTTTAGTGGGGCACATGAGCAGTTCTTC
TRBV5-6	.	TRBJ1-5	TRBD1	CASSWGTDLNQPQHF	TGTGCCAGCAGCTGGGGGACAGACTTAAATCAGCCCCAGCATTTT
TRBV5-3	.	TRBJ2-3	.	CARSLGQSTDTQYF	TGTGCCAGAAGCTTGGGACAGAGCACAGATACGCAGTATTTT
TRBV2	once	TRBJ1-5	.	CASRGGRAPNQPQHF	TGTGCCAGCAGGGGGGGTCGTGCTCCCAATCAGCCCCAGCATTTT
TRBV7-9	.	TRBJ2-1	.	CASSLGAFPATHEQFF	TGTGCCAGCAGCTTAGGCGCCTTTCCAGCGACCCATGAGCAGTTCTTC
TRBV5-1	.	TRBJ2-7	TRBD2	CASSSGTSGGAFSDEQYF	TGCGCCAGCAGTTCCGGGACTAGCGGGGGGGCCTTTTCCGACGAGCAGTACTTC
TRBV3-1/TRBV3-2	.	TRBJ1-2	.	CASSPLGQGSSLYGYTF	TGTGCCAGCAGTCCCTTAGGTCAGGGGAGCTCCCTATATGGCTACACCTTC
TRBV6-1	.	TRBJ2-1	TRBD2	CASSELAGLNSGEQFF	TGTGCCAGCAGTGAATTAGCGGGCTTGAATTCAGGTGAGCAGTTCTTC
TRBV24-1	.	TRBJ2-3	.	CATSGTSTDTQYF	TGTGCCACCAGTGGGACAAGCACAGATACGCAGTATTTT
TRBV11-3	.	TRBJ1-1	TRBD1	CASSSDRGKNTEAFF	TGTGCCAGCAGCTCAGACAGGGGCAAGAACACTGAAGCTTTCTTT
TRBV10-1	.	TRBJ1-2	TRBD1	CGRQGPNYGYTF	TGCGGCAGACAGGGCCCTAACTATGGCTACACCTTC
TRBV6-5	.	TRBJ2-7	TRBD2	CASSSGTSPYEQYF	TGTGCCAGCAGCTCCGGGACTAGCCCCTACGAGCAGTACTTC
TRBV4-1	.	TRBJ1-2	.	CASSRVLGGDYGYTF	TGCGCCAGCAGCCGCGTACTGGGGGGGGACTATGGCTACACCTTC
TRBV29-1	.	TRBJ2-1	.	CSAEQTYNEQFF	TGCAGCGCGGAACAAACCTACAATGAGCAGTTCTTC
TRBV5-1	.	TRBJ2-7	.	CASSLAWQGTHEQYF	TGCGCCAGCAGCTTGGCCTGGCAGGGAACGCACGAGCAGTACTTC